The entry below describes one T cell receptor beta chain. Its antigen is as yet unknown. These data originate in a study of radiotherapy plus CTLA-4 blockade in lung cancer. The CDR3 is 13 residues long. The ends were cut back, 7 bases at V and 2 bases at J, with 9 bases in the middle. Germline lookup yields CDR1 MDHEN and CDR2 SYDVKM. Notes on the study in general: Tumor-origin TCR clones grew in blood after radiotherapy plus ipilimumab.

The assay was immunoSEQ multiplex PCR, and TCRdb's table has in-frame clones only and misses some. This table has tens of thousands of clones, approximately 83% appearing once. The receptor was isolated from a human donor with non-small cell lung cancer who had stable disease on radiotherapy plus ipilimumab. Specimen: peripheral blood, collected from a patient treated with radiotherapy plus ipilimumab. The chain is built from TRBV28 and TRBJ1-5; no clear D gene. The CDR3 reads CASILDRNQPQHF. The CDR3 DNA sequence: TGTGCCAGCATCTTGGACCGCAATCAGCCCCAGCATTTT.